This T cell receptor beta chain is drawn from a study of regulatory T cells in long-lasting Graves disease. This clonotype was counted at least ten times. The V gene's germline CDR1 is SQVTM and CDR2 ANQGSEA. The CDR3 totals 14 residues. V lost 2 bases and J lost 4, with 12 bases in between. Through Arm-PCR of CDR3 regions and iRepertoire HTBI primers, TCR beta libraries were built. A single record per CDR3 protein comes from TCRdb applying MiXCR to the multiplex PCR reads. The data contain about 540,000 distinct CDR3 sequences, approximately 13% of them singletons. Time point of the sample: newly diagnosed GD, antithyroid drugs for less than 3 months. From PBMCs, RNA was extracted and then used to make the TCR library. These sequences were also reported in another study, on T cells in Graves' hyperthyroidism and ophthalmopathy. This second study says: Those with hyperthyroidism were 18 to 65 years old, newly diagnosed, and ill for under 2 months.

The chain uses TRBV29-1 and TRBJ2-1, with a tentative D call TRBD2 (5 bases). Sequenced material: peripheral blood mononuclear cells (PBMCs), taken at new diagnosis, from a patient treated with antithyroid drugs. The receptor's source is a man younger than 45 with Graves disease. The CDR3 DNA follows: TGCAGCGTTGAATTCGGAGCGGAATACAATGAGCAGTTCTTC. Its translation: CSVEFGAEYNEQFF.